The clone carrying this T cell receptor (beta chain) showed up just once. There are 14 residues in the CDR3. The V end lost 3 bases, the J end lost 1 base, and 10 bases lay between the germline ends. Germline V gene sequence: CDR1 SGHVS, CDR2 FQNEAQ. This sample was taken from a study of OX40 agonist ivuxolimab in advanced cancers. Study in general: With ivuxolimab, an agonistic anti-OX40 (CD134) antibody, patients were treated. Ivuxolimab was delivered to patients intravenously every 2 weeks at doses spanning 0.01 to 10 mg/kg. Partial responses were achieved by three patients: one hepatocellular carcinoma, two cutaneous melanoma.

Data came from immunoSEQ multiplex PCR; TCRdb stores just in-frame clones and leaves some out. The data show roughly 71,000 clones, with around 93% seen just once and less than 15% held by the top ten. This specimen was CD4+ or CD8+ T cells sorted from blood, taken in a trial of the OX40 agonist ivuxolimab. The origin of this receptor is an adult with an advanced solid tumor such as melanoma, head and neck, liver or kidney cancer. This rearrangement joins TRBV7-8 to TRBJ2-7; either TRBD1 or TRBD2 may fit D (5 bases each). CDR3 bases: TGTGCCAGCAGCTTTATGGGACGTTCCTACGAGCAGTACTTC. This encodes CASSFMGRSYEQYF.